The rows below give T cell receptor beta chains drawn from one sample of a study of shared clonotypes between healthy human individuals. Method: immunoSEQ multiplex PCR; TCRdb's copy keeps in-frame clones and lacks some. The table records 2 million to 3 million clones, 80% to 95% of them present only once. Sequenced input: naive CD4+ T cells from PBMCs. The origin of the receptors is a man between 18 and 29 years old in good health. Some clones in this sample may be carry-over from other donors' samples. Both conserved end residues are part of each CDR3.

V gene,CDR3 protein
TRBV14,CASSHQILSYNEQFF
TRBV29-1,CSVAPGLYGYTF
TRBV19,CASNERRGSPYEQYF
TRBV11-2,CASSPYNEQFF
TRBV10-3,CAISEVANTEAFF
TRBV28,CASSLFRTGPGNEQFF
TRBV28,CASSPVRGFGYTF
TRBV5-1,CASSFAVEETQYF
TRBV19,CAISDGYEQYF
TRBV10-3,CAISEAAGTEAFF
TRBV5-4,CASSQEFSSPLHF
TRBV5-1,CASSLAGAEETQYF
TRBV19,CASSREVASGRAGELFF
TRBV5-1,CASSLAGGSGQPQHF
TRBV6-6,CASSSPQRTYEQYF
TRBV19,CASDQTGNQPQHF
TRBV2,CASHRDRDVGELFF
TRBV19,CASKGVHNQPQHF
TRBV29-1,CSVGGLAENTGELFF
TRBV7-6,CASSRFSGNTIYF
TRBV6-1,CASSEARYEQYF
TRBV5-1,CASSLAWGAPNTGELFF
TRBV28,CASSLTGRDTQYF
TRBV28,CASSLTVRGQETQYF
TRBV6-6,CASSGGGFGYTF
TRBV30,CAWSVLGSQNIQYF
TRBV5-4,CASSPDGTRVGTIYF
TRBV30,CAWRSRDTKAFF
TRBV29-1,CSVVYGVGNTEAFF
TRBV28,CASSSGGASYSPLHF
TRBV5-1,CASSLASVGQGVGYTF
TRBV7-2,CASSYGLGRVGELFF